One TCR beta chain is described in this entry. The antigen it binds to is not known. No quality values exist for individual bases; no much larger clone is one base distant. This sample stems from a study of cytomegalovirus exposure and HLA in healthy donors (dated by TCRdb to about 2017). Context from the whole study: A later analysis indicated that the roughly 130 validation repertoires were generated on the platform also employed for the 700 or so repertoires of the first cohort. The study aimed to test whether cataloging public T cell receptors could reveal signatures of past pathogen exposure. The study combined high-throughput TCR immunosequencing, statistical association of individual TCRs with disease status, and machine learning to predict cytomegalovirus infection status. Along with the roughly 670-subject first cohort, a separate validation cohort of 120 different subjects was used.

What the study reported, not specific to this receptor: All 120 repertoires were used to score co-occurrence in the validation cohort in a later analysis, because that analysis had no HLA typing for the cohort. In vitro tests confirmed that a few of the cytomegalovirus-associated TCR beta chains recognize cytomegalovirus antigens. The classifier was reported to diagnose cytomegalovirus status with high specificity and sensitivity in both the original cohort and the validation cohort. According to the authors, the approach could potentially be generalized to other disease states and immunological phenotypes. While some public TCRs were present in many individuals, most TCR sequences turned up only very rarely across donors. Of the cluster scores, roughly 95% were above 0 in a later analysis, which found that TCRs clustered in the first cohort also tended to co-occur in the 120 or so validation repertoires. The study listed 164 TCR beta chains as associated with cytomegalovirus.

Trimming removed 2 bases from V and 5 bases from J; the gene matches leave 8 bases unexplained. Via the germline V gene, CDR1 is SGHDT and CDR2 YYEEEE. Measured from the cysteine to the phenylalanine, the CDR3 is 15 residues long. The only DNA kept is the CDR3, 45 bases in frame from the first base. The method was the immunoSEQ multiplex PCR assay. On the authors' methods: A statistical classification framework was developed to diagnose cytomegalovirus status using the catalog of TCR beta chain sequences. TCRdb holds this immuneACCESS table with in-frame rearrangements only. Some clones are missing; in checked studies, unresolved V genes explain under half, and the rest has no known cause. V and J calls and clone size are given by that table; D and trimming were obtained from the DNA. The sample table records some 260,000 clones; roughly 88% of these occur just once. 3.1% of the sample comes from the top ten.

The donors belonged to the validation cohort of under 150 subjects, which was separate from the approximately 700-subject first cohort. Rearrangement joined TRBV5-6 to TRBJ2-3; 7 central bases correspond to TRBD1. Sequencing input: PBMCs. This receptor was identified in a woman under 40 in good health and CMV-seronegative. The DNA sequence reads TGTGCCAGCAGCTTTCCTCAGGGGGATCTAGATACGCAGTATTTT. Its translation is CASSFPQGDLDTQYF.